This T cell receptor (beta chain) is from a study of human T cells and chemical hapten exposure. V shed 3 bases and J shed 0 bases, with 8 bases lying between them. Germline CDR1 and CDR2: DFQATT and SNEGSKA (reference sequence). CDR3 length: 14 residues. In this sample, this clonotype turned up a few times. Individual cDNA molecules in this library carried unique molecular identifiers. Authors' methods: Sample-level TCR yields exhibited a median of approximately 88,000, with a range of about 23,224 to 700,000. TCRdb recomputed calls from the reads with MiXCR, one row per CDR3 protein. None of the V and J calls come from the authors' own analysis; TCRdb made them. In the table there are 120,000 or so distinct CDR3 sequences, over 7% of which are singletons. Blood, whole and unfractionated, served as the source for total RNA extraction.

Sequencing used whole blood. The rearrangement joins TRBV20-1 to TRBJ2-2; a possible D gene is TRBD1 (6 bases). This TCR was recovered from a human donor in good health. Some clones in this sample may be carry-over from other donors' samples. Here the CDR3 DNA reads TGCAGTGCTAGGGGGACAACGAACACCGGGGAGCTGTTTTTT. Protein sequence: CSARGTTNTGELFF.